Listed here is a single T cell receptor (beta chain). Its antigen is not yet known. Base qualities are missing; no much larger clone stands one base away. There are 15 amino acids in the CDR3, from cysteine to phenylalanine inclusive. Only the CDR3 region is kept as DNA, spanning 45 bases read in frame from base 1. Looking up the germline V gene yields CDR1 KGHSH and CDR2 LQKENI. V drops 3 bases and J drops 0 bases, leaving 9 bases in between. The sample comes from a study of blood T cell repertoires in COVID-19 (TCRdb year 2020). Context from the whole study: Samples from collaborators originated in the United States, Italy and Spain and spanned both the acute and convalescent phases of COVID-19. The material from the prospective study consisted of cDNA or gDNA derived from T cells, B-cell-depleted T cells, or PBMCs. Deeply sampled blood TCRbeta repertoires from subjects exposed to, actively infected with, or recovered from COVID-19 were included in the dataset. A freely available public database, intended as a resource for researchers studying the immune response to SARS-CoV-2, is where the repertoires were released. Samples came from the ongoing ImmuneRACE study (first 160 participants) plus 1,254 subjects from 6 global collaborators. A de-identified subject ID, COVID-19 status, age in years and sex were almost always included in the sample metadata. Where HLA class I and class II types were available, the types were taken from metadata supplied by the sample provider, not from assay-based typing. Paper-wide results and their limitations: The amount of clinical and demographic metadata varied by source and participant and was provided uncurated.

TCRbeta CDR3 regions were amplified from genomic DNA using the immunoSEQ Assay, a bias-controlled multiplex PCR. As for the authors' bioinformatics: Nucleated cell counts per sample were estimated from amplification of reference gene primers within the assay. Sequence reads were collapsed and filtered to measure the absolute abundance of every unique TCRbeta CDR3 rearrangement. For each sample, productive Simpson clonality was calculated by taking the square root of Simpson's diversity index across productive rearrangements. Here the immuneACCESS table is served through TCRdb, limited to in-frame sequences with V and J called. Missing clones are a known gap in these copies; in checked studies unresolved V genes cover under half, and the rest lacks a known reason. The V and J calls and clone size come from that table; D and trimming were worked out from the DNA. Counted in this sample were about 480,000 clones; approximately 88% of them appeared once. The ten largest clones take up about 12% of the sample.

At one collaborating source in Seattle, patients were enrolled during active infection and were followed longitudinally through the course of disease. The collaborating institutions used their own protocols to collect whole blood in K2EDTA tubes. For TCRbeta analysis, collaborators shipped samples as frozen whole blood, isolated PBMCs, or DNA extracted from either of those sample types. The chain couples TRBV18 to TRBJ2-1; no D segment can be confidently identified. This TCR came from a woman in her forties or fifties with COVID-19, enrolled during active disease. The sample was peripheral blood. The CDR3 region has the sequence CASSPPSGSYNEQFF. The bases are TGTGCCAGCTCACCCCCCTCGGGCTCCTACAATGAGCAGTTCTTC.